These 27 T cell receptor beta chains came from one sample sequenced in a study of blood T cells in healthy people across ages (dated by TCRdb to the mid-2010s). Preparation of the library involved 5' RACE. Instrument on record: Illumina HiSeq 2500. A second about 7 to 12 cycle PCR used a sample-barcoded 5' primer and a J-beta primer mix. TCRdb took the public reads, trimmed them with fastp at Q25, ran MiXCR for clone calling and kept in-frame beta chains. Entries that share a CDR3 protein sequence are merged under the most common genes and DNA. The sample profile shows 1.5 million to 1.8 million distinct CDR3 sequences; approximately 42% of them were found once. 4% of the sample rests with the top ten. The specimen sequenced was blood. The receptors shown here come from a woman under 30 in good health.

This clonotype was counted between two and nine times. The rearrangement uses TRBV10-3 and TRBJ1-2, with TRBD1 matching 8 bases. CDR1 is ENHRY and CDR2 is SYGVKD in the germline V gene. This CDR3 region has 12 residues. After removal of 8 bases from V and 6 bases from J, the junction contained 5 bases not matched to a gene. In DNA, the CDR3 is TGTGCCATCTGGGGACAGGTCGATGGCTACACCTTC. Encoded protein: CAIWGQVDGYTF.

V and J are TRBV20-1 and TRBJ2-5, with 7 bases fitting TRBD2. Losses at the gene ends were 5 bases for V and 3 bases for J; bases not matched to a gene: 6. CDR3 length equals 13 residues. CDR1 and CDR2 (germline): DFQATT, SNEGSKA (reference sequence). Written as DNA, the CDR3 is TGCAGTGCTCCCGCTAGCGGCGAAGAGACCCAGTACTTC. It specifies CSAPASGEETQYF.

V is TRBV24-1 and J is TRBJ2-7; D is uncertain. Germline loops: CDR1 KGHDR, CDR2 SFDVKD. There are 14 residues in the CDR3. Trimming pared 2 bases from V and 7 bases from J, leaving 14 bases between. CDR3: CATSDSYQVNEQYF. The CDR3 nucleotides are TGTGCCACCAGTGATTCGTATCAGGTGAATGAGCAGTACTTC.

This clonotype was observed a handful of times. The chain employs TRBV27 and TRBJ1-6, with a weak D call TRBD1 (5 bases). CDR3 length: 13 residues. In germline, CDR1 is MNHEY, CDR2 SMNVEV (reference sequence). The germline V and J ends were trimmed by 3 bases and 8 bases, with 8 bases remaining between them. CDR3 bases: TGTGCCAGCAGTTTGGTCAGGGATTCACCCCTCCACTTT. It yields the protein CASSLVRDSPLHF.

The gene calls are TRBV20-1 and TRBJ2-7; D call uncertain. The CDR3 has 10 residues. Trimming left V 5 bases short and J 3 bases short, with 5 bases between. Germline values: CDR1 DFQATT, CDR2 SNEGSKA (reference sequence). The CDR3 region is CSAGNYEQYF. As DNA, the CDR3 is TGCAGTGCTGGGAACTACGAGCAGTACTTC.

The J gene is TRBJ2-7, the V gene TRBV27; 7 nucleotides match TRBD1. Trimming removed 0 bases from V and 4 bases from J; junction bases left unmatched: 6. The CDR3 extends over 15 amino acids. Germline V gene sequence: CDR1 MNHEY, CDR2 SMNVEV (reference sequence). The CDR3, as DNA: TGTGCCAGCAGTTTATCCCGACAGGGCGGTTACGAGCAGTACTTC. It is translated as CASSLSRQGGYEQYF.

The chain uses TRBV11-3 and TRBJ2-3, with 8 bases fitting TRBD1. Losses at the gene ends were 1 base for V and 9 bases for J; bases not matched to a gene: 12. CDR3 length equals 16 residues. Per germline, CDR1 SGHNT and CDR2 YENEEA. The CDR3 bases are TGTGCCAGCAGCTTAGTGGCCGGGACAGGTTGGGACACGCAGTATTTT. This codes for CASSLVAGTGWDTQYF.

The chain links TRBV12-5 to TRBJ2-7; possible D gene TRBD2, 5 bases. The J call may be mistaken, given a closer DNA end match to TRBJ2-5. The CDR3 is 15 amino acids. Germline V gives CDR1 LGHNT, CDR2 FRNRAP. The CDR3 bases are TGTGCTAGTGGTTTGGGTCGGAGAGGGCGGGAGACCCAGTACTTC. This encodes CASGLGRRGRETQYF.

The chain combines TRBV24-1 with TRBJ1-6; 7 bases align to TRBD1. CDR3 size: 16 residues. Germline V lookup: CDR1 KGHDR, CDR2 SFDVKD. The V segment lost 2 bases and the J segment 9 bases; nucleotides outside the gene matches: 9. The CDR3 spells CATSDSRQGSTSPLHF. In DNA form, the CDR3 reads TGTGCCACCAGTGATTCACGACAGGGCTCGACTTCACCCCTCCACTTT.

This chain links TRBV2 with TRBJ1-2; TRBD1 aligns across 7 bases. The V and J ends lost 7 bases and 4 bases, in that order; junction bases with no gene match: 9. The CDR3 covers 14 residues. Looked up from germline, CDR1 is SNHLY and CDR2 is FYNNEI. The CDR3 bases are TGTGCCAGCAACCGAGGACAGGATATCTATGGCTACACCTTC. The encoded protein is CASNRGQDIYGYTF.

This chain uses TRBV20-1 with TRBJ1-1, with 7 positions matching TRBD1. CDR3 size: 13 residues. Germline CDR1 and CDR2: DFQATT and SNEGSKA (reference sequence). V dropped 5 bases and J dropped 4; count of bases not matched to a gene: 7. CDR3 DNA: TGCAGTGCTCCAGGGGGTGAACGCACTGAAGCTTTCTTT. It codes for CSAPGGERTEAFF.

The chain recombines TRBV4-3 with TRBJ2-1; maybe TRBD2 (5 bases). V was pared by 0 bases and J by 9 bases, with 15 bases between. CDR3 size: 15 residues. Per germline, CDR1 LGHNA and CDR2 YSLEER. CDR3 sequence: CASSQDFLALGEQFF. CDR3 nucleotides: TGCGCCAGCAGCCAAGATTTTCTAGCCCTCGGTGAGCAGTTCTTC.

This clonotype was seen only a few times. The chain has TRBV4-3 and TRBJ1-3, with D unresolved. The CDR3 runs to 15 residues. Trimming removed 0 bases from V and 4 bases from J, with 10 bases in between. The germline V gene encodes CDR1 LGHNA and CDR2 YSLEER. CDR3 in amino acids: CASSQEVTWGNTIYF. The CDR3 DNA follows: TGCGCCAGCAGCCAAGAGGTCACATGGGGAAACACCATATATTTT.

This chain joins TRBV7-2 and TRBJ1-1, with TRBD1 matching 7 bases. CDR3 size: 13 residues. Germline V gives CDR1 SGHTA, CDR2 FQGNSA. V shed 3 bases and J 7 bases; nucleotides not matched to a gene: 5. The CDR3 is CASSFDRVGEAFF. Written as DNA, the CDR3 is TGTGCCAGCAGCTTCGACAGGGTGGGTGAAGCTTTCTTT.

The CDR3 loop is CASSATDGYYGYTF. CDR3 nucleotides: TGCGCCAGCAGCGCTACGGACGGATACTATGGCTACACCTTC. V usage is TRBV5-1 and J usage is TRBJ1-2; D remains unclear. The CDR3 covers 14 residues. The V and J ends lost 4 bases and 3 bases respectively, with 13 bases between them. Germline V CDR1 and CDR2: SGHRS, YFSETQ.

The rearrangement uses TRBV6-6 and TRBJ1-1, with D possibly TRBD1 on 5 matching bases. V lost 7 bases to trimming and J lost 10 bases, with 16 bases between them. The length of the CDR3 is 12 residues. Germline V gives CDR1 MNHNY, CDR2 SVGAGI (reference sequence). The CDR3 is CASTHGADGAFF. DNA for the CDR3: TGTGCCAGCACCCACGGGGCGGATGGAGCTTTCTTT.

The DNA of the CDR3 is TGTGCCAGCAGTCGGGGGGGAGCGACCTACAATGAGCAGTTCTTC. Its translation is CASSRGGATYNEQFF. This chain joins TRBV9 and TRBJ2-1, with 8 bases lining up with TRBD2. V trimming: 5 bases; J trimming: 2 bases; junction bases outside the gene matches: 6. Looked up from germline, CDR1 is SGDLS and CDR2 is YYNGEE. The CDR3 runs to 15 residues. The full variable domain, its missing parts supplied by reference TRBV9 and TRBJ2-1, is DSGVTQTPKHLITATGQRVTLRCSPRSGDLSVYWYQQSLDQGLQFLIQYYNGEERAKGNILERFSAQQFPDLHSELNLSSLELGDSALYFCASSRGGATYNEQFFGPGTRLTVL.

This clonotype was seen more than once but under ten times. The chain links TRBV12-3 or TRBV12-4 to TRBJ2-7; TRBD2 aligns across 8 bases. Trimming removed 6 bases from V and 3 bases from J; junction bases left unmatched: 16. The CDR3 sequence is 17 residues long. For the CDR3, the DNA is TGTGCCAGCAGCCATCACAGCGGGAGTACCGCTGGCTACGAGCAGTACTTC. Protein sequence: CASSHHSGSTAGYEQYF.

The chain employs TRBV29-1 and TRBJ2-5, with unresolved D. Trimming pared 0 bases from V and 7 bases from J, leaving 9 bases between. Germline CDR1 is SQVTM and CDR2 is ANQGSEA. This CDR3 has 12 residues. CDR3 in DNA: TGCAGCGTTGAAGATCTCGTGGGGACCCAGTACTTC. It specifies CSVEDLVGTQYF.

The chain has TRBV25-1 and TRBJ2-5, with 7 positions matching TRBD1. The V segment lost 4 bases and the J segment 5 bases; nucleotides outside the gene matches: 10. The CDR3 runs to 15 residues. CDR1 is MGHDK, CDR2 SYGVNS, per germline. This chain's CDR3 is CASSGPDRVPETQYF. The CDR3 bases are TGTGCCAGCAGTGGCCCCGACAGGGTACCCGAGACCCAGTACTTC.

V gene TRBV12-3 or TRBV12-4 combines with J gene TRBJ2-7, with D perhaps assigned TRBD1 or TRBD2 (5 bases each). V lost 5 bases, J lost 7 bases, and 18 bases lay in between. This CDR3 comprises 14 residues. In DNA form, the CDR3 reads TGTGCCAGCAGTGGGACCGTCTCCTACAATGAGCAGTACTTC. Translated: CASSGTVSYNEQYF.

This clonotype has more than one count but fewer than ten. The chain links TRBV7-8 to TRBJ1-4; 7 positions match TRBD1. The CDR3 is 16 amino acids. The germline CDR1 and CDR2 sequences are SGHVS and FQNEAQ. The junction had 12 bases not matched to a gene; V was cut back by 3 bases and J by 8 bases. The CDR3 region is CASSFHIGGVGEKLFF. CDR3 nucleotides: TGTGCCAGCAGCTTCCACATAGGGGGCGTGGGAGAAAAACTGTTTTTT.

The rearrangement links TRBV6-2 or TRBV6-3 to TRBJ2-7; 12 bases are shared with TRBD2. CDR3 size: 15 residues. The germline V gene encodes CDR1 MNHEY and CDR2 SVGEGT. Losses at the gene ends were 7 bases for V and 7 bases for J; bases not matched to a gene: 11. The CDR3 here is CASTILAGGDNEQYF. The CDR3 DNA follows: TGTGCCAGCACGATCCTAGCGGGAGGGGACAATGAGCAGTACTTC.

The gene calls are TRBV29-1 and TRBJ2-7; D call uncertain. The length of the CDR3 is 15 residues. V was cut by 2 bases and J by 4 bases, with 18 bases left in between. CDR1 is SQVTM, CDR2 ANQGSEA, per germline. The CDR3 reads CSVEKEAGSFYEQYF. In DNA, the CDR3 is TGCAGCGTTGAAAAAGAGGCCGGGTCCTTTTACGAGCAGTACTTC.

This clonotype has only a few counts. Here the CDR3 DNA reads TGCAGTGCTAGAGATGGGCGCCCCATCTATGGCTACACCTTC. This codes for CSARDGRPIYGYTF. V usage is TRBV20-1 and J usage is TRBJ1-2; D is ambiguous. In germline, CDR1 is DFQATT, CDR2 SNEGSKA (reference sequence). V was shortened by 0 bases and J by 4 bases, with 12 bases between the two germline ends. The CDR3 consists of 14 residues.

The J gene is TRBJ1-3, the V gene TRBV6-5; unclear D gene. V lost 6 bases and J 0 bases, leaving 12 bases between the germline ends. The CDR3 totals 15 residues. Germline values: CDR1 MNHEY, CDR2 SVGAGI. The CDR3 DNA reads TGTGCCAGCAGCCGGGCCCGCAGCTCTGGAAACACCATATATTTT. Protein: CASSRARSSGNTIYF.

The sample holds one count of this clonotype. The V gene is TRBV27, the J gene TRBJ1-1, with 7 nucleotides matching TRBD1. The CDR3 runs 15 residues. CDR1 is MNHEY, CDR2 SMNVEV, per germline (reference sequence). V was pared by 0 bases and J by 4 bases, with 5 bases of the junction left unmatched. The CDR3 nucleotides read TGTGCCAGCAGTTTATCCCCGACAGGGATCACTGAAGCTTTCTTT. Its translation is CASSLSPTGITEAFF.